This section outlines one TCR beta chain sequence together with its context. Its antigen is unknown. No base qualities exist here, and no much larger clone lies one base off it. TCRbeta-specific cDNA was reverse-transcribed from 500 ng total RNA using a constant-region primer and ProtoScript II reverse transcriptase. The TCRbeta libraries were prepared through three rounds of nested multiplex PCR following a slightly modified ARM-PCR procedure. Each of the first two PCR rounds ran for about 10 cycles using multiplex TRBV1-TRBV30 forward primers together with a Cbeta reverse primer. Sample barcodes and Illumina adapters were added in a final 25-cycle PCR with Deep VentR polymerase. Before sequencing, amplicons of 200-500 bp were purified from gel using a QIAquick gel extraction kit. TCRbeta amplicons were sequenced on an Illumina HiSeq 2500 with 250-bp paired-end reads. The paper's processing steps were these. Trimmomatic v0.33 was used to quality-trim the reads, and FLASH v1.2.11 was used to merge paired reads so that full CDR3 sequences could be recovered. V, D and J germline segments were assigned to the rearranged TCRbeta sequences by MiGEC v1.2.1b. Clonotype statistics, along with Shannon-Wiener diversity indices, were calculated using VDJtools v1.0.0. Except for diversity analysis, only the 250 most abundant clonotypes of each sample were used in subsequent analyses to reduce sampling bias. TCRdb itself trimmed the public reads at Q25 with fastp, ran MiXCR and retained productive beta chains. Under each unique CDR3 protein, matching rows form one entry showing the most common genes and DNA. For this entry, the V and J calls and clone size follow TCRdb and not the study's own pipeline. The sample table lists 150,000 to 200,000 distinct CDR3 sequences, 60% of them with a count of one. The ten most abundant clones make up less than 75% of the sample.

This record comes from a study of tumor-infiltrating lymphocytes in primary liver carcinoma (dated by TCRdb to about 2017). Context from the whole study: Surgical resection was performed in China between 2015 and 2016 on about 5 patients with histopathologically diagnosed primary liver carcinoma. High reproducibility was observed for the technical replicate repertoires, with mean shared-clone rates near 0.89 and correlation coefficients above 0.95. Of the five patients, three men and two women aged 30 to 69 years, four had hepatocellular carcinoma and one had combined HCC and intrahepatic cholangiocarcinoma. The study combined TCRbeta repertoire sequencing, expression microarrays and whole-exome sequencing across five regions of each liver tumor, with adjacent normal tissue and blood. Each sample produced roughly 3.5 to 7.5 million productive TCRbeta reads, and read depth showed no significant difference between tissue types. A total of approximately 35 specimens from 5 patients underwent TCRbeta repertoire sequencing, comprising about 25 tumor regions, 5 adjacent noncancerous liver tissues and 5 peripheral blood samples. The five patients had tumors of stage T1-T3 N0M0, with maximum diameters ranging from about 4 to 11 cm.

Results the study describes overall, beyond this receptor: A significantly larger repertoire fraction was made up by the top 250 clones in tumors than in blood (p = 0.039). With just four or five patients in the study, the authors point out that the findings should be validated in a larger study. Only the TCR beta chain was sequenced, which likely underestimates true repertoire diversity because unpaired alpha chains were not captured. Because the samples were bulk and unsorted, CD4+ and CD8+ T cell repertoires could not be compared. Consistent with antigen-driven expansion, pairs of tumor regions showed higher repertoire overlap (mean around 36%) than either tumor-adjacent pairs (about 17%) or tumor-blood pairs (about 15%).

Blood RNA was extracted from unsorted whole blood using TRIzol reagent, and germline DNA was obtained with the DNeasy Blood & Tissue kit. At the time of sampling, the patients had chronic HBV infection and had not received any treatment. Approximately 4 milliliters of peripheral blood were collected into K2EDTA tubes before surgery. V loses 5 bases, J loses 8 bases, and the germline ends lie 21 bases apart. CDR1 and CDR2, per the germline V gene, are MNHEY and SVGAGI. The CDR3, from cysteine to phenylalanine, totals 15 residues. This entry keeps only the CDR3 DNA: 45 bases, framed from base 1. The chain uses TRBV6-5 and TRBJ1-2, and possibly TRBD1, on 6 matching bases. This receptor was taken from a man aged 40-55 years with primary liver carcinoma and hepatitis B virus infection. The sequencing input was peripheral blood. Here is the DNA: TGTGCCAGCAGTAATGTCTACAGGGCCGAAGGAGGCTACACCTTC. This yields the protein CASSNVYRAEGGYTF.